This T cell receptor (beta chain) was sequenced for a study of blood T cell repertoires in COVID-19. Study details: Both acute and convalescent COVID-19 samples were obtained from the United States, Italy and Spain. Nucleic acid was either cDNA or gDNA, and it came from T cells, B-cell-depleted T cells, or PBMCs.

Per germline, CDR1 SGHRS and CDR2 YFSETQ. Deletions cut 4 bases from V and 0 bases from J, with 10 bases between. The CDR3 sequence is 14 residues long. Authors' methods: Estimation of nucleated cell counts relied on the amplification of reference gene primers. The method was immunoSEQ multiplex PCR; TCRdb's version includes in-frame clones alone and lacks a portion of them. V and J calls and clone size come straight from that table; D and trimming were deduced from the DNA. In the table there are approximately 24,000 clones, 94% of which are singletons. The chain carries TRBV5-1 and TRBJ1-1, with D possibly TRBD1 on 6 matching bases. This TCR derives from a woman aged 50 to 60 with active COVID-19. Sequencing was carried out using peripheral blood. CDR3 coding DNA: TGCGCCAGCAGCCTGGACAGCTTGAACACTGAAGCTTTCTTT. Translating gives CASSLDSLNTEAFF.